Shown below are 11 T cell receptor beta chains from a single sample sequenced in a study of blood T cells in healthy people across ages. A J-beta primer mix and a sample-barcoded 5' primer were used in a second PCR of roughly 6 to 11 cycles. TCRdb fed the 5' RACE reads into MiXCR, producing one record per CDR3 protein. This sample has hundreds of thousands of distinct CDR3 sequences; 22% occur once, and the top ten carry around 21%. The material sequenced was blood. These receptors originate from a man in his 70s in good health.

V gene TRBV7-9 combines with J gene TRBJ1-4; D is unresolved. The V end was cut by 5 bases, the J end by 4 bases, with 8 bases between. CDR1 and CDR2 from the germline V gene are SEHNR and FQNEAQ (reference sequence). The CDR3 totals 13 residues. The CDR3 loop is CASSQAVNEKLFF. CDR3 DNA sequence: TGTGCCAGCAGCCAGGCTGTTAATGAAAAACTGTTTTTT.

The CDR3 region is CASSLGLAGPDTQYF. CDR3 coding DNA: TGTGCCAGCAGCTTAGGACTAGCGGGACCAGATACGCAGTATTTT. V and J are TRBV7-2 and TRBJ2-3; 11 nucleotides line up with TRBD2. This CDR3 has 15 amino acids. Germline V gene sequence: CDR1 SGHTA, CDR2 FQGNSA. The junction had 1 base not matched to a gene; V was cut back by 1 base and J by 4 bases. Supplemented by reference TRBV7-2 and TRBJ2-3, the full variable domain reads GAGVSQSPSNKVTEKGKDVELRCDPISGHTALYWYRQSLGQGLEFLIYFQGNSAPDKSGLPSDRFSAERTGGSVSTLTIQRTQQEDSAVYLCASSLGLAGPDTQYFGPGTRLTVL.

This clonotype was picked up a small number of times. Germline is not matched at one junction end, which may reflect a read error. V usage is TRBV6-4 and J usage is TRBJ2-3; D is unclear. The CDR3 consists of 14 residues. In germline, CDR1 is MRHNA, CDR2 SNTAGT. As DNA, the CDR3 is TGTGTCAGCAGCCCTCTTGGGGGCACAGATACGCAGTATTTT. This sequence encodes CVSSPLGGTDTQYF.

A few counts support this clonotype. The chain employs TRBV20-1 and TRBJ1-4, with D maybe TRBD1 (5 bases). This CDR3 comprises 16 residues. The germline CDR1 and CDR2 sequences are DFQATT and SNEGSKA (reference sequence). V was clipped by 0 bases and J by 2 bases, with 13 bases between them. The CDR3 region is CSARDRGGSTNEKLFF. Written as DNA, the CDR3 is TGCAGTGCTAGAGATCGGGGGGGAAGCACTAATGAAAAACTGTTTTTT.

The sample holds many counts of this clonotype. The rearrangement uses TRBV20-1 and TRBJ2-1, with D possibly matching TRBD2 (6 bases). The CDR3 runs to 13 residues. Trimming removed 1 base at V and 3 bases at J, with 7 bases between. Per germline, CDR1 DFQATT and CDR2 SNEGSKA (reference sequence). The CDR3 coding sequence is TGCAGTGCTAGAGCGGGGGTCTACAATGAGCAGTTCTTC. This codes for CSARAGVYNEQFF.

J is TRBJ2-7 and V is TRBV29-1; D is uncertain. CDR3 length: 12 amino acids. V was clipped by 5 bases and J by 3 bases, with 11 bases between them. The V gene's germline CDR1 is SQVTM and CDR2 ANQGSEA. The chain's CDR3 is CSVYDRHYEQYV. DNA for the CDR3: TGCAGCGTTTACGACCGACACTACGAGCAGTACGTC.

This clonotype was seen at least ten times. J is TRBJ2-7 and V is TRBV12-3 or TRBV12-4, with no clear D. V lost 1 base to trimming and J lost 2 bases, with 9 bases between them. The CDR3 has 14 amino acids. The CDR3: CASSLVESTYEQYF. DNA for the CDR3: TGTGCCAGCAGTTTAGTAGAATCGACCTACGAGCAGTACTTC.

The chain uses TRBV20-1 and TRBJ1-1; 9 bases fit TRBD1. From germline, CDR1 is DFQATT and CDR2 SNEGSKA (reference sequence). V was pared by 5 bases and J by 3 bases, with 7 bases of the junction left unmatched. This CDR3 has 14 residues. The CDR3 sequence is CSASPGQGYTEAFF. The CDR3 DNA is TGCAGTGCTTCTCCGGGACAGGGATACACTGAAGCTTTCTTT.

This clonotype has a handful of counts. The chain couples TRBV20-1 to TRBJ1-1; D unclear. Looked up from germline, CDR1 is DFQATT and CDR2 is SNEGSKA (reference sequence). This CDR3 comprises 13 residues. Trimming took 3 bases from V and 3 from J, leaving 11 bases between them. The CDR3 DNA reads TGCAGTGCTAGGCGCTGGGCAGACACTGAAGCTTTCTTT. Translating gives CSARRWADTEAFF.

This clonotype was recorded once. The CDR3 spells CSVGGRLANTGELFF. Here the CDR3 DNA reads TGCAGCGTTGGCGGTCGACTAGCGAACACCGGGGAGCTGTTTTTT. The rearrangement joins TRBV29-1 to TRBJ2-2; D might be TRBD2 (6 bases). This CDR3 is built from 15 residues. Germline CDR1 SQVTM, CDR2 ANQGSEA. The V end was cut by 4 bases, the J end by 0 bases, with 12 bases between.

Only a few counts were recorded for this clonotype. The V call is TRBV12-3 or TRBV12-4, the J call TRBJ2-1; TRBD1 aligns across 11 bases. J gave up 2 bases and V 6 bases, and 0 bases lay outside the gene matches. The CDR3 loop spans 14 amino acids. The CDR3 DNA sequence: TGTGCCAGCAGGGGACAGGGGGCCTACAATGAGCAGTTCTTC. This gives the protein CASRGQGAYNEQFF.